The clone carrying this T cell receptor beta chain appeared a few times. This specimen comes from a study of cytomegalovirus exposure and HLA in healthy donors. The V end lost 10 bases, the J end lost 0 bases, and 13 bases lay between the germline ends. The length of the CDR3 is 13 residues. Per germline, CDR1 ENHRY and CDR2 SYGVKD. The PCR had 60 Vbeta and 13 Jbeta primers. Generated by immunoSEQ multiplex PCR, the TCRdb table keeps only in-frame clones and is missing some. The sample consists of over 110,000 clones, around 80% of them appearing once. J is TRBJ2-7 and V is TRBV10-3; D is unclear. The receptor was derived from a male donor in good health and CMV-seropositive. The sample comprised PBMCs. As DNA, the CDR3 is TGTGCCACCCTGACACTTGACTCCTACGAGCAGTACTTC. Translation gives CATLTLDSYEQYF.